The table lists the clone carrying this TCR beta chain with a count of one. Generated by immunoSEQ multiplex PCR, the TCRdb table keeps only in-frame clones and is missing some. The table shows 150,000 to 200,000 clones, with about 93% occurring only once. This specimen belongs to a study of blood T cell repertoires in COVID-19. On the study more broadly: Sources were T cells, B-cell-depleted T cells, or PBMCs; the material itself was cDNA or gDNA.

Sequenced: peripheral blood. This sequence originates from a woman in her fifties or sixties with acute or convalescent COVID-19.

CDR3 in DNA: TGTGCCAGCAGCCGCAGCGCTATCTCCTACAATGAGCAGTTCTTC. As protein: CASSRSAISYNEQFF. The chain uses TRBV7-9 and TRBJ2-1; no definite D call. There are 15 residues in the CDR3. V was trimmed by 5 bases and J by 0 bases, leaving 11 bases between them. CDR1 and CDR2 from the germline V gene are SEHNR and FQNEAQ (reference sequence).